This TCR beta chain appears in the sequencing data of a study of cytomegalovirus exposure and HLA in healthy donors. V was pared by 7 bases and J by 8 bases, with 23 bases between. Germline CDR1 reads LNHDA; CDR2 reads SQIVND (reference sequence). The CDR3 totals 16 residues. Both 60 Vbeta primers and 13 Jbeta primers went into the PCR. The protocol was immunoSEQ multiplex PCR, while the TCRdb copy is restricted to in-frame clones and leaves out a portion. This sample has 100,000 or so clones, with 76% found just once. This clone was recorded only once. The rearrangement joins TRBV19 to TRBJ1-4; a possible D gene is TRBD1 (5 bases). The clonotype originates from a man aged 40-50 years in good health and CMV-seropositive. Material for sequencing was PBMCs. The CDR3 reads CASMFRAEDPKEKLFF. In nucleotides, the CDR3 is TGTGCCAGTATGTTCAGGGCAGAAGATCCGAAAGAAAAACTGTTTTTT.